This is a list of T cell receptor beta chains from one sample in a study of radiotherapy plus CTLA-4 blockade in lung cancer. Profiling relied on immunoSEQ multiplex PCR, and the TCRdb table lists in-frame clones only, not all of them. The sample records some 70,000 clones, around four fifths being singletons. The sample was peripheral blood, taken from a patient treated with radiotherapy plus ipilimumab. Source of these receptors: a human donor with non-small cell lung cancer who had a partial response to radiotherapy plus ipilimumab. The CDR3 runs from the conserved cysteine through the conserved F or W. A D gene is named only where the DNA matches it firmly. Size tells how often a clone was seen (once, few, many) or the class of an expanded clone, and some rows leave it out.

CDR3 protein	CDR3 DNA	V gene	D gene	clone size	J gene
CASSRGVGNTIYF	TGTGCCAGCAGCCGGGGGGTCGGAAACACCATATATTTT	TRBV6-5	NA	NA	TRBJ1-3
CASREGSRYEQYF	TGTGCCAGCAGGGAGGGATCTAGGTACGAGCAGTACTTC	TRBV6-1	NA	NA	TRBJ2-7
CASSPQGQSTDTQYF	TGTGCCAGCAGCCCCCAGGGACAGAGCACAGATACGCAGTATTTT	TRBV2	TRBD1	NA	TRBJ2-3
CASSLGQGVGDTQYF	TGCGCCAGCAGCTTGGGACAGGGGGTCGGAGATACGCAGTATTTT	TRBV5-1	TRBD1	few	TRBJ2-3
CASSKVAWTSYNEQFF	TGTGCCAGCAGCAAGGTAGCGTGGACTTCCTACAATGAGCAGTTCTTC	TRBV2	NA	NA	TRBJ2-1
CSGRLEETQYF	TGCAGTGGGCGGCTCGAAGAGACCCAGTACTTC	TRBV20-1	NA	NA	TRBJ2-5
CASSLNYRQQYF	TGTGCCAGCAGCTTAAATTACAGGCAGCAGTACTTC	TRBV7-3	NA	NA	TRBJ2-7
CASSGTVTSTDTQYF	TGTGCCAGCAGCGGGACTGTTACTAGCACAGATACGCAGTATTTT	TRBV7-2	NA	NA	TRBJ2-3
CASSTDSLEAFF	TGTGCCAGCAGTACCGACAGCCTTGAAGCTTTCTTT	TRBV27	NA	NA	TRBJ1-1
CASSRDSGRPSYEQYF	TGCGCCAGCAGCAGGGATAGCGGGAGGCCCTCCTACGAGCAGTACTTC	TRBV5-1	TRBD2	NA	TRBJ2-7
CASNSGRINTGELFF	TGTGCCAGTAATAGCGGGAGAATCAACACCGGGGAGCTGTTTTTT	TRBV19	TRBD2	NA	TRBJ2-2
CAWGGGGVAVYEQYF	TGTGCCTGGGGAGGCGGAGGGGTAGCGGTCTACGAGCAGTACTTC	TRBV30	NA	NA	TRBJ2-7
CATQSVGGSGNTIYF	TGTGCCACACAATCAGTGGGGGGCTCTGGAAACACCATATATTTT	TRBV10-3	NA	NA	TRBJ1-3
CSASYEQYF	TGCAGTGCCTCTTACGAGCAGTACTTC	TRBV20-1	NA	NA	TRBJ2-7
CASSSFTGVQETQYF	TGTGCCAGCAGCTCCTTCACAGGGGTCCAAGAGACCCAGTACTTC	TRBV28	TRBD1	NA	TRBJ2-5
CASSPPGLVDYGYTF	TGTGCCAGTAGTCCCCCCGGGTTGGTGGACTATGGCTACACCTTC	TRBV19	NA	many	TRBJ1-2
CASRRGLAGHNEQFF	TGTGCCAGCAGGAGGGGACTAGCGGGCCACAATGAGCAGTTCTTC	TRBV6-4	TRBD2	NA	TRBJ2-1
CASSRGLAGVLNEQFF	TGTGCCAGCTCGCGAGGACTAGCGGGAGTTTTGAATGAGCAGTTCTTC	TRBV18	TRBD2	few	TRBJ2-1
CASSPFPQETQYF	TGTGCCAGCAGCCCCTTCCCCCAAGAGACCCAGTACTTC	TRBV7-7	NA	NA	TRBJ2-5
CASSVDGLAVYNEQFF	TGTGCCAGCAGCGTAGACGGGCTAGCAGTTTACAATGAGCAGTTCTTC	TRBV9	NA	NA	TRBJ2-1
CASKRLAGEIYEQYF	TGTGCCAGCAAAAGACTAGCGGGGGAAATCTACGAGCAGTACTTC	TRBV6-6	TRBD2	NA	TRBJ2-7
CASSLDGKNTIYF	TGTGCCAGCAGCTTAGACGGGAAAAACACCATATATTTT	TRBV7-2	NA	once	TRBJ1-3
CASSSGASAPEQYF	TGTGCCAGCAGCTCCGGAGCCTCCGCCCCCGAGCAGTACTTC	TRBV7-3	NA	NA	TRBJ2-7
CSVDGTSGRNEQFF	TGCAGCGTAGATGGGACTAGCGGGAGGAATGAGCAGTTCTTC	TRBV29-1	TRBD2	few	TRBJ2-1
CASSLAMGLAVNEQFF	TGCGCCAGCAGCTTGGCCATGGGACTAGCGGTGAATGAGCAGTTCTTC	TRBV5-1	TRBD2	NA	TRBJ2-1
CASSLGGLLSYEQYF	TGTGCCAGCAGTTTGGGGGGACTTCTTTCCTACGAGCAGTACTTC	TRBV28	NA	NA	TRBJ2-7
CASSLGGTRNIQYF	TGTGCCAGCAGCTTAGGAGGGACGCGAAACATTCAGTACTTC	TRBV7-3	NA	NA	TRBJ2-4
CAISKPGQQETQYF	TGTGCCATCAGTAAGCCGGGACAGCAAGAGACCCAGTACTTC	TRBV10-3	TRBD1	NA	TRBJ2-5
CASSLTGGGRSTDTQYF	TGTGCCAGTAGTTTGACGGGAGGAGGAAGATCCACAGATACGCAGTATTTT	TRBV19	TRBD2	NA	TRBJ2-3
CASSLRTGGPETQYF	TGTGCCAGCAGCTTACGGACAGGGGGCCCGGAGACCCAGTACTTC	TRBV5-6	TRBD1	NA	TRBJ2-5
CASSSLGTNLDTQYF	TGTGCCAGCAGCTCCCTCGGGACTAACTTAGATACGCAGTATTTT	TRBV5-4	TRBD2	NA	TRBJ2-3
CATQRDFSTDTQYF	TGTGCCACCCAAAGGGACTTTTCGACAGATACGCAGTATTTT	TRBV6-5	NA	NA	TRBJ2-3
CASSRRERGASNYGYTF	TGTGCCAGCTCACGAAGAGAGCGGGGGGCGTCGAACTATGGCTACACCTTC	TRBV18	NA	NA	TRBJ1-2
CASSFTSGSYEQYF	TGTGCCAGCAGCTTCACTAGCGGATCCTACGAGCAGTACTTC	TRBV7-2	TRBD2	NA	TRBJ2-7
CASSVGGGLFF	TGTGCCAGCAGTGTCGGGGGAGGGCTGTTTTTT	TRBV2	NA	NA	TRBJ2-2
CASSAPGRGRYEQYF	TGTGCCAGTAGTGCCCCGGGGAGGGGTCGGTACGAGCAGTACTTC	TRBV19	TRBD2	once	TRBJ2-7
CASSHDSQNQPQHF	TGCGCCAGCAGCCATGACAGTCAAAATCAGCCCCAGCATTTT	TRBV4-1	NA	NA	TRBJ1-5
CASSQTSENYEQYF	TGTGCCAGCAGCCAGACTAGCGAAAACTACGAGCAGTACTTC	TRBV5-4	TRBD2	NA	TRBJ2-7
CASSLQGRAEAFF	TGTGCCAGCAGTTTACAGGGGCGCGCTGAAGCTTTCTTT	TRBV28	NA	NA	TRBJ1-1
CASSSTGGATNEKLFF	TGCGCCAGCAGCTCTACAGGGGGCGCAACTAATGAAAAACTGTTTTTT	TRBV5-1	TRBD1	NA	TRBJ1-4
CASSLEGQGRGNQPQHF	TGTGCCAGCAGCTTGGAAGGACAGGGACGGGGCAATCAGCCCCAGCATTTT	TRBV5-5	TRBD1	NA	TRBJ1-5
CASNRVGGETQYF	TGTGCCAGTAACAGGGTAGGGGGAGAGACCCAGTACTTC	TRBV19	NA	NA	TRBJ2-5
CASSGTANTEAFF	TGTGCCAGCAGTGGGACAGCGAACACTGAAGCTTTCTTT	TRBV2	NA	NA	TRBJ1-1
CASSETTPAYNEQFF	TGTGCCAGCAGTGAAACCACACCAGCCTACAATGAGCAGTTCTTC	TRBV25-1	NA	NA	TRBJ2-1
CASTGGYDNEQFF	TGTGCCAGCACGGGAGGCTATGACAATGAGCAGTTCTTC	TRBV28	TRBD2	NA	TRBJ2-1